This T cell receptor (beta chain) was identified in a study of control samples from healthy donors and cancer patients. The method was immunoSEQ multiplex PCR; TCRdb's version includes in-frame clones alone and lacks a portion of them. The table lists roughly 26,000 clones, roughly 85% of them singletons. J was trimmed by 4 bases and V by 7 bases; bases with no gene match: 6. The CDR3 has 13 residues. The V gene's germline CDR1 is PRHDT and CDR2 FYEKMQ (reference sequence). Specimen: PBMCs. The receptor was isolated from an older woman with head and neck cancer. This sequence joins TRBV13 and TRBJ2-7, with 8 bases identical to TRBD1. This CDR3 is CASTQGAGYEQYF. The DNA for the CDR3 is TGTGCCAGCACCCAGGGGGCAGGGTACGAGCAGTACTTC.